This T cell receptor beta chain was sequenced for a study of blood T cell repertoires in COVID-19. The wider study: Collection of acute and convalescent COVID-19 samples took place in the United States, Italy and Spain. PBMCs, B-cell-depleted T cells, or T cells were the source of the cDNA or gDNA that made up the material.

Germline trimming cut 5 bases from V and 5 bases from J; bases unmatched to any gene: 5. Germline loops: CDR1 SGDLS, CDR2 YYNGEE. The CDR3 contains 15 residues. Methods used by the authors: Reference gene primer amplification in the assay estimated nucleated cell counts. Produced via immunoSEQ multiplex PCR; TCRdb's table is partial and in-frame only. V, J and clone size reflect that table, while D and trimming were determined from the DNA. This repertoire shows fewer than 350,000 clones, 80% to 85% found once; its top ten account for 2.5% to 3%. The sequenced sample consisted of peripheral blood. V usage is TRBV9 and J usage is TRBJ1-6, with 9 bases fitting TRBD1. The clonotype comes from a woman aged 60-70 years with active or convalescent COVID-19. In DNA, the CDR3 is TGTGCCAGCAGTAACCGACAGGGGGATAATTCACCCCTCCACTTT. Amino acids: CASSNRQGDNSPLHF.